A single sample gave rise to the 8 T cell receptor beta chains below, sequenced in a study of spatial heterogeneity in lung cancer. From the 5' RACE reads, TCRdb called clonotypes with MiXCR, one entry per CDR3 protein. The table includes about 120,000 distinct CDR3 sequences, 10% to 15% detected once. Time point meaning: blood at routine non-recurrence follow-up after resection. Unsorted whole RNA samples from tumor, nontumor lung or frozen PBMC were sequenced. The material sequenced was PBMCs, taken at follow-up. Source of these receptors: a male donor with early-stage non-small cell lung cancer.

Ten or more counts support this clonotype. The gene calls are TRBV2 and TRBJ1-5; D is possibly TRBD1 (5 bases). The CDR3 spans 13 residues. Germline CDR1 reads SNHLY; CDR2 reads FYNNEI. V lost 4 bases, J lost 5 bases, and 9 bases lay in between. CDR3 nucleotide sequence: TGTGCCAGCAGTGGGCAGGGCGATCAGCCCCAGCATTTT. Protein sequence: CASSGQGDQPQHF.

In its sample, this clonotype was seen many times. The rearrangement links TRBV10-1 to TRBJ1-6; no firm D call. V was shortened by 4 bases and J by 0 bases, with 7 bases between the two germline ends. CDR1 WNHNN and CDR2 SYGVQD come from the germline V gene (reference sequence). The CDR3 contains 15 residues. The chain's CDR3 is CASSAGSSYNSPLHF. The CDR3, as DNA: TGCGCCAGCAGTGCCGGGAGCTCCTATAATTCACCCCTCCACTTT.

The sample holds many counts of this clonotype. The chain uses TRBV15 and TRBJ2-4; D perhaps matches TRBD1 (6 bases). The germline V gene encodes CDR1 LNHNV and CDR2 YYDKDF (reference sequence). Trimming shortened V by 4 bases and J by 2 bases, and 15 bases separated the two germline ends. This CDR3 has 16 amino acids. CDR3 coding DNA: TGTGCCACCAGCAACGTAAACAGGGCAACCAAAAACATTCAGTACTTC. This codes for CATSNVNRATKNIQYF.

The J gene is TRBJ2-3, the V gene TRBV7-2; unclear D gene. Trimming left V 8 bases short and J 2 bases short, with 8 bases between. The CDR3 is 12 residues long. The germline V gene encodes CDR1 SGHTA and CDR2 FQGNSA. The CDR3 region is CASEGLTDTQYF. DNA for the CDR3: TGTGCCAGCGAAGGTCTCACAGATACGCAGTATTTT.

This clonotype has only a few counts. The genes are TRBV9 and TRBJ1-2; no reliable D call. CDR3 length: 15 amino acids. Trimming removed 4 bases from V and 8 bases from J, with 21 bases in between. The germline V gene has CDR1 SGDLS and CDR2 YYNGEE. The CDR3 here is CASSPRATAPGGYTF. The CDR3 nucleotides are TGTGCCAGCAGCCCCCGAGCGACTGCACCTGGCGGCTACACCTTC.

The rearrangement links TRBV20-1 to TRBJ2-1; D is possibly TRBD1 (7 bases). The V end was cut by 1 base, the J end by 5 bases, with 12 bases between. Per germline, CDR1 DFQATT and CDR2 SNEGSKA (reference sequence). The CDR3 length is 14 residues. Here the CDR3 reads CSARGQGGHNEQFF. As DNA, the CDR3 is TGCAGTGCTAGAGGTCAGGGGGGACACAATGAGCAGTTCTTC.

This clonotype was observed at least ten times. The V and J genes are TRBV20-1 and TRBJ2-7; possible D gene TRBD1, 6 bases. The CDR3 covers 13 residues. V gave up 3 bases and J gave up 3 bases, with 12 bases separating them. Germline CDR1 DFQATT, CDR2 SNEGSKA (reference sequence). The CDR3 DNA sequence: TGCAGTGCTAGGCCGGGACATAACTACGAGCAGTACTTC. This encodes CSARPGHNYEQYF.

The sample holds a few counts of this clonotype. The rearrangement uses TRBV6-2 or TRBV6-3 and TRBJ1-5; D call uncertain. CDR3 size: 13 residues. Trimming took 2 bases from V and 4 from J, leaving 6 bases between them. CDR1 MNHEY and CDR2 SVGEGT come from the germline V gene. The CDR3 loop reads CASSYGANQPQHF. The CDR3 nucleotides are TGTGCCAGCAGTTACGGAGCAAATCAGCCCCAGCATTTT.